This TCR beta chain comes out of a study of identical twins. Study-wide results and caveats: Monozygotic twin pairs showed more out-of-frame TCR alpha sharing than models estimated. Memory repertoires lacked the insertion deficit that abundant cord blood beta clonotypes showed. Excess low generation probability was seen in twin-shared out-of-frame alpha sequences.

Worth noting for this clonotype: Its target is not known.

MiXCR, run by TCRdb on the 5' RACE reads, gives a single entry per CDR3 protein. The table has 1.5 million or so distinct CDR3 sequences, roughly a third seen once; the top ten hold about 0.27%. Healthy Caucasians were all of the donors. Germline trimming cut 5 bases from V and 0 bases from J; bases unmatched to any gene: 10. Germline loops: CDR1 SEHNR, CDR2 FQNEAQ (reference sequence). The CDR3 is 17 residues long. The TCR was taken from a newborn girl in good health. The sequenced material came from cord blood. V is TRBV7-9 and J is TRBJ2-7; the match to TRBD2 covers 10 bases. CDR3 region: CASSARPGLAASYEQYF. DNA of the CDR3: TGTGCCAGCAGCGCACGACCAGGACTAGCGGCCTCCTACGAGCAGTACTTC.